The sequence of this T cell receptor beta chain was determined in a study of blood T cell repertoires in COVID-19. Study as a whole: Material from acute and convalescent COVID-19 was sourced from the United States, Italy and Spain. Sources were T cells, B-cell-depleted T cells, or PBMCs; the material itself was cDNA or gDNA.

From germline, CDR1 is KGHDR and CDR2 SFDVKD. V shed 0 bases and J shed 4 bases, with 9 bases lying between them. The CDR3 totals 16 residues. TCRdb's copy holds only in-frame clones and misses some; the assay was immunoSEQ multiplex PCR. The table records 200,000 to 300,000 clones, 75% to 90% of them present only once. V usage is TRBV24-1 and J usage is TRBJ1-6; D possibly corresponds to TRBD1 (5 bases). This TCR was recovered from a middle-aged woman who had recovered from COVID-19. Sequencing was carried out using peripheral blood. CDR3 sequence (DNA): TGTGCCACCAGTGATTTGAACAGGAATTATAATTCACCCCTCCACTTT. This codes for CATSDLNRNYNSPLHF.